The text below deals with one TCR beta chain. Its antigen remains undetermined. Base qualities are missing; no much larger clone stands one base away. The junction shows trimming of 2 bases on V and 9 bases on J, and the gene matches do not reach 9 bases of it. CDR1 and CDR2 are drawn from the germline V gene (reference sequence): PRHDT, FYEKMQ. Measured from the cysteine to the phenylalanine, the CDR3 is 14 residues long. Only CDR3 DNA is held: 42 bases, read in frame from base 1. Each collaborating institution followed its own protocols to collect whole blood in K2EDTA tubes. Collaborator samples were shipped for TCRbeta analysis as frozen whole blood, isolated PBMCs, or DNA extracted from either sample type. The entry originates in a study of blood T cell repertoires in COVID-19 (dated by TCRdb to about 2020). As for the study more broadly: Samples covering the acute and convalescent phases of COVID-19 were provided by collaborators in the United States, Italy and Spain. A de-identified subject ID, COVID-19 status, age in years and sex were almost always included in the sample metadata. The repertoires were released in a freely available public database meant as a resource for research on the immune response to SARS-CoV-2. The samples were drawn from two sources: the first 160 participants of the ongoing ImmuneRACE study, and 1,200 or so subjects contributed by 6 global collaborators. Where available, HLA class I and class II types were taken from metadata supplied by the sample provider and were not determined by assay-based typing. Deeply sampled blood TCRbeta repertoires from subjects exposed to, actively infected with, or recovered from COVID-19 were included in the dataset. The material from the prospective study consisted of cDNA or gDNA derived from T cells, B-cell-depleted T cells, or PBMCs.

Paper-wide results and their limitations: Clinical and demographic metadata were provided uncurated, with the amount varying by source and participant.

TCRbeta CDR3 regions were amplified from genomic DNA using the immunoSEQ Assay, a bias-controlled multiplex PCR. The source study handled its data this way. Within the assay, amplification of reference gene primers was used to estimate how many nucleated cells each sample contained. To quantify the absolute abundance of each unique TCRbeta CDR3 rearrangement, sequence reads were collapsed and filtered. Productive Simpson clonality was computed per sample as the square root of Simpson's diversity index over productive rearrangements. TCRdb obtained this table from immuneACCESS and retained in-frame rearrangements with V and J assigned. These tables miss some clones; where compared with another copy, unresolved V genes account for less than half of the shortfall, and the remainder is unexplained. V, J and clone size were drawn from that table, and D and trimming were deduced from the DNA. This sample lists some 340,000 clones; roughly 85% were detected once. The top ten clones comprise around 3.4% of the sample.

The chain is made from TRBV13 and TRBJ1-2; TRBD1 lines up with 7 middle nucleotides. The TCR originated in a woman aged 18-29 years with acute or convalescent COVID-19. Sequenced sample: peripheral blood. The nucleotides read TGTGCCAGCAGCTTAACAGGGGAAGGAGGGAGCTACACCTTC. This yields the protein CASSLTGEGGSYTF.